This is a list of T cell receptor beta chains from one sample in a study of blood T cell repertoires in COVID-19. The method was immunoSEQ multiplex PCR; TCRdb's version includes in-frame clones alone and lacks a portion of them. The table lists tens of thousands of clones, around four fifths of them singletons. What was sequenced was peripheral blood. These receptors originate from a human donor in a cohort sampled during active COVID-19. CDR3s include the opening cysteine and the closing phenylalanine or tryptophan. D genes are given only for firm matches. Where a row states a size, it is once, few, many or the class of an expanded clone; other rows omit it.

d_call: .
v_call: TRBV7-9
clone_size: .
j_call: TRBJ1-2
cdr3_nt: TGTGCCAGCAGCGACACACGAACTACAGGGATTTCCACCTTC
cdr3_aa: CASSDTRTTGISTF

d_call: TRBD2
v_call: TRBV4-2
clone_size: .
j_call: TRBJ2-3
cdr3_nt: TGTGCCAGCAGCCAAGATGGGCGGGAGGGGCCCACAGATACGCAGTATTTT
cdr3_aa: CASSQDGREGPTDTQYF

d_call: .
v_call: TRBV5-6
clone_size: .
j_call: TRBJ1-6
cdr3_nt: TGTGCCAGCAGCTTCAGGGGCTATAATTCACCCCTCCACTTT
cdr3_aa: CASSFRGYNSPLHF

d_call: TRBD1
v_call: TRBV5-5
clone_size: .
j_call: TRBJ1-1
cdr3_nt: TGTGCCAGCACCAGGGACAGGGGAAACACTGAAGCTTTCTTT
cdr3_aa: CASTRDRGNTEAFF

d_call: .
v_call: TRBV11-2
clone_size: .
j_call: TRBJ2-2
cdr3_nt: TGTGCCAGCAGCTTCGGCAGGGCAGGGGAGTACACCGGGGAGCTGTTTTTT
cdr3_aa: CASSFGRAGEYTGELFF

d_call: .
v_call: TRBV15
clone_size: once
j_call: TRBJ1-2
cdr3_nt: TGTGCCACCAGCAGAGAACAGGGACCTAACTATGGCTACACCTTC
cdr3_aa: CATSREQGPNYGYTF

d_call: .
v_call: TRBV14
clone_size: .
j_call: TRBJ2-5
cdr3_nt: TGTGCCAGCAGCCCCAGGACAAGGGGGATAGTAGAGACCCAGTACTTC
cdr3_aa: CASSPRTRGIVETQYF

d_call: .
v_call: TRBV27
clone_size: once
j_call: TRBJ2-7
cdr3_nt: TGTGCCAGCAGTTTCTCAGGGTCCTACGAGCAGTACTTC
cdr3_aa: CASSFSGSYEQYF

d_call: .
v_call: TRBV6-5
clone_size: .
j_call: TRBJ2-7
cdr3_nt: TGTGCCAGCAGTTCACTGCGAGGGAGCTACGAGCAGTACTTC
cdr3_aa: CASSSLRGSYEQYF

d_call: TRBD2
v_call: TRBV2
clone_size: few
j_call: TRBJ2-5
cdr3_nt: TGTGCCAGCAGACGACTAGCGGGACAAGAGACCCAGTACTTC
cdr3_aa: CASRRLAGQETQYF

d_call: .
v_call: TRBV4-1
clone_size: .
j_call: TRBJ1-5
cdr3_nt: TGCGCCAGCAGCCAAGGAGAAACGGCACCGGAGAGACAGCCCCAGCATTTT
cdr3_aa: CASSQGETAPERQPQHF

d_call: .
v_call: TRBV3-1/TRBV3-2
clone_size: .
j_call: TRBJ1-1
cdr3_nt: TGTGCCAGCAGCCACCTAGGGGGGGGAAACACTGAAGCTTTCTTT
cdr3_aa: CASSHLGGGNTEAFF

d_call: .
v_call: TRBV7-6
clone_size: .
j_call: TRBJ1-5
cdr3_nt: TGTGCCAGCAGCCCTCAACAGGCCGGAATCGCCCTTAGCAATCAGCCCCAGCATTTT
cdr3_aa: CASSPQQAGIALSNQPQHF

d_call: .
v_call: TRBV29-1
clone_size: .
j_call: TRBJ2-7
cdr3_nt: TGCAGCGCTTTACTCGGCTACGAGCAGTACTTC
cdr3_aa: CSALLGYEQYF

d_call: .
v_call: TRBV19
clone_size: .
j_call: TRBJ2-5
cdr3_nt: TGTGCCAGTAGTACGCAAACCAGTCAATTGACAGGCCAAGAGACCCAGTACTTC
cdr3_aa: CASSTQTSQLTGQETQYF

d_call: TRBD2
v_call: TRBV6-2/TRBV6-3
clone_size: .
j_call: TRBJ2-5
cdr3_nt: TGTGCCAGCAGTTACGCGACTAGCGGGCTTCAAGAGACCCAGTACTTC
cdr3_aa: CASSYATSGLQETQYF

d_call: TRBD1
v_call: TRBV12-3/TRBV12-4
clone_size: .
j_call: TRBJ2-7
cdr3_nt: TGTGCCAGCAGCCCCAGGGGGTTCTACGAGCAGTACTTC
cdr3_aa: CASSPRGFYEQYF

d_call: .
v_call: TRBV4-1
clone_size: .
j_call: TRBJ1-6
cdr3_nt: TGCGCCAGCAGCCAAGAAGGCGGGAATGGAAATTCACCCCTCCACTTT
cdr3_aa: CASSQEGGNGNSPLHF

d_call: TRBD1
v_call: TRBV30
clone_size: .
j_call: TRBJ1-1
cdr3_nt: TGTGCCTGGAGTTTCACAGGGGACACTGAAGCTTTCTTT
cdr3_aa: CAWSFTGDTEAFF

d_call: .
v_call: TRBV10-3
clone_size: .
j_call: TRBJ1-1
cdr3_nt: TGTGCCATCAGTGAGTCGACGGGGGGCACTGAAGCTTTCTTT
cdr3_aa: CAISESTGGTEAFF

d_call: .
v_call: TRBV11-2
clone_size: .
j_call: TRBJ1-2
cdr3_nt: TGTGCCAGCAGCTTAGGGCCGGGGGTGTGGAATGGCTACACCTTC
cdr3_aa: CASSLGPGVWNGYTF

d_call: TRBD1
v_call: TRBV6-5
clone_size: .
j_call: TRBJ1-1
cdr3_nt: TGTGCCAGCAAAGGGGACAGGGTGATGAACACTGAAGCTTTCTTT
cdr3_aa: CASKGDRVMNTEAFF

d_call: .
v_call: TRBV4-3
clone_size: .
j_call: TRBJ1-5
cdr3_nt: TGCGCCAGCAGCCCCAGCCGAGGGGGAGATCAGCCCCAGCATTTT
cdr3_aa: CASSPSRGGDQPQHF

d_call: .
v_call: TRBV6-2/TRBV6-3
clone_size: .
j_call: TRBJ2-7
cdr3_nt: TGTGCCAGCAGTTACACGCAGGGTAACGAGCAGTACTTC
cdr3_aa: CASSYTQGNEQYF

d_call: TRBD2
v_call: TRBV5-1
clone_size: .
j_call: TRBJ2-5
cdr3_nt: TGCGCCAGCAGCACTTTAAGCGGGGGGGCCCAAGAGACCCAGTACTTC
cdr3_aa: CASSTLSGGAQETQYF

d_call: TRBD2
v_call: TRBV6-1
clone_size: .
j_call: TRBJ2-7
cdr3_nt: TGTGCCAGCAGTGAAGTACCGGGACTAGCGAACTACGAGCAGTACTTC
cdr3_aa: CASSEVPGLANYEQYF

d_call: .
v_call: TRBV7-9
clone_size: .
j_call: TRBJ1-3
cdr3_nt: TGTGCCAGCAGCTTAACCCCAGACAGAGGAGGAAACACCATATATTTT
cdr3_aa: CASSLTPDRGGNTIYF

d_call: .
v_call: TRBV10-2
clone_size: .
j_call: TRBJ2-7
cdr3_nt: TGCGCCAGCGAGGACAGCAGCTCCTACGAGCAGTACTTC
cdr3_aa: CASEDSSSYEQYF

d_call: TRBD2
v_call: TRBV19
clone_size: .
j_call: TRBJ2-1
cdr3_nt: TGTGCCAGTAGTATAGATAGCGGGCCGATGGGCCTCAATGAGCAGTTCTTC
cdr3_aa: CASSIDSGPMGLNEQFF

d_call: .
v_call: TRBV21-1
clone_size: .
j_call: TRBJ1-6
cdr3_nt: TGTGCCAGCAGCAAAGGGGGGGACGATAATTCACCCCTCCACTTT
cdr3_aa: CASSKGGDDNSPLHF

d_call: .
v_call: TRBV7-9
clone_size: .
j_call: TRBJ2-2
cdr3_nt: TGTGCCAGCAGCACCCCACCGCTAGGGGGACACACCGGGGAGCTGTTTTTT
cdr3_aa: CASSTPPLGGHTGELFF

d_call: .
v_call: TRBV7-2
clone_size: .
j_call: TRBJ2-5
cdr3_nt: TGTGCCAGCAGCTTAGGTGGCGGTCCCCAAGAGACCCAGTACTTC
cdr3_aa: CASSLGGGPQETQYF

d_call: .
v_call: TRBV29-1
clone_size: few
j_call: TRBJ1-5
cdr3_nt: TGCAGCGTTGGTGGCTCGAGGGGCAATCAGCCCCAGCATTTT
cdr3_aa: CSVGGSRGNQPQHF

d_call: .
v_call: TRBV3-1/TRBV3-2
clone_size: .
j_call: TRBJ2-5
cdr3_nt: TGTGCCAGCAGCCTTCCCCCTAGTGTCGGAGAGACCCAGTACTTC
cdr3_aa: CASSLPPSVGETQYF

d_call: TRBD2
v_call: TRBV3-1/TRBV3-2
clone_size: .
j_call: TRBJ2-7
cdr3_nt: TGTGCCAGCAGCCATCTCGGTTTGCGGGGGTCCTACGAGCAGTACTTC
cdr3_aa: CASSHLGLRGSYEQYF

d_call: TRBD1
v_call: TRBV19
clone_size: .
j_call: TRBJ1-5
cdr3_nt: TGTGCCAGTAGTATGACCGGGACAGGTGGCAATCAGCCCCAGCATTTT
cdr3_aa: CASSMTGTGGNQPQHF

d_call: TRBD1
v_call: TRBV9
clone_size: .
j_call: TRBJ2-7
cdr3_nt: TGTGCCAGCAGCGTTGGACAGGGGGCGCACGAGCAGTACTTC
cdr3_aa: CASSVGQGAHEQYF

d_call: .
v_call: TRBV2
clone_size: .
j_call: TRBJ2-3
cdr3_nt: TGTGCCAGCAGTGAATCGGGAGATACGCAGTATTTT
cdr3_aa: CASSESGDTQYF

d_call: .
v_call: TRBV6-5
clone_size: .
j_call: TRBJ2-1
cdr3_nt: TGTGCCACCAATGACAATGAGCAGTTCTTC
cdr3_aa: CATNDNEQFF

d_call: .
v_call: TRBV19
clone_size: .
j_call: TRBJ2-7
cdr3_nt: TGTGCCAGTAGTATAGGGCAGGCGCCCACCTACGAGCAGTACTTC
cdr3_aa: CASSIGQAPTYEQYF

d_call: .
v_call: TRBV14
clone_size: .
j_call: TRBJ1-4
cdr3_nt: TGTGCCAGCAGCCAAATGGGGGCATTGAGTGAAAAACTGTTTTTT
cdr3_aa: CASSQMGALSEKLFF

d_call: .
v_call: TRBV7-9
clone_size: .
j_call: TRBJ1-3
cdr3_nt: TGTGCCAGCACCCTGACATTGGACACCATATATTTT
cdr3_aa: CASTLTLDTIYF

d_call: .
v_call: TRBV19
clone_size: .
j_call: TRBJ1-1
cdr3_nt: TGTGCCAGTAGGACGGGGGGCGGCCCCACTGAAGCTTTCTTT
cdr3_aa: CASRTGGGPTEAFF

d_call: .
v_call: TRBV3-1/TRBV3-2
clone_size: .
j_call: TRBJ1-1
cdr3_nt: TGTGCCAGCAGCCATTCCCGGGGGGAAGGGGCTGAAGCTTTCTTT
cdr3_aa: CASSHSRGEGAEAFF

d_call: .
v_call: TRBV3-1/TRBV3-2
clone_size: once
j_call: TRBJ2-7
cdr3_nt: TGTGCCAGCACTACTACTCAGTTCGGGGGAGCCTACGAGCAGTACTTC
cdr3_aa: CASTTTQFGGAYEQYF